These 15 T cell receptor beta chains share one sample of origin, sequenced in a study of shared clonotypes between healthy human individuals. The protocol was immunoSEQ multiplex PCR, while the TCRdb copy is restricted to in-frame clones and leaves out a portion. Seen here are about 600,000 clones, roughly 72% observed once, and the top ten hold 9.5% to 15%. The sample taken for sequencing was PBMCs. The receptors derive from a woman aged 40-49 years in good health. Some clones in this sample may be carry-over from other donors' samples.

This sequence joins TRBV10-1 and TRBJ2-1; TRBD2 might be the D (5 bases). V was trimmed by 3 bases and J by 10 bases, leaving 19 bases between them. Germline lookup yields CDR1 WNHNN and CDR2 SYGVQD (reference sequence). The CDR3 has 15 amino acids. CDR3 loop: CASSEGLALFREQFF. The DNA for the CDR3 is TGCGCCAGCAGTGAAGGGCTAGCTCTATTTCGGGAGCAGTTCTTC.

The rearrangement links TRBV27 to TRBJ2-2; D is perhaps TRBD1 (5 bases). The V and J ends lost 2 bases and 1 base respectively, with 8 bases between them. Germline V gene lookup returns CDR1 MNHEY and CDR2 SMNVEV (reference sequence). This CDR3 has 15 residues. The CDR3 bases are TGTGCCAGCAGTTTAAGGGGCGGGAACACCGGGGAGCTGTTTTTT. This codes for CASSLRGGNTGELFF.

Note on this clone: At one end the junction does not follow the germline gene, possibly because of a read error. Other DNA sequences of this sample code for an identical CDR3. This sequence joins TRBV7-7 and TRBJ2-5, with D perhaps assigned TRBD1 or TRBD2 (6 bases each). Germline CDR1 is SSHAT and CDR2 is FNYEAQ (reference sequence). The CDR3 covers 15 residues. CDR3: CASSLGGGGRETQYF. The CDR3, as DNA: TGCGCTAGCAGCTTAGGAGGAGGGGGTCGAGAGACCCAGTACTTC.

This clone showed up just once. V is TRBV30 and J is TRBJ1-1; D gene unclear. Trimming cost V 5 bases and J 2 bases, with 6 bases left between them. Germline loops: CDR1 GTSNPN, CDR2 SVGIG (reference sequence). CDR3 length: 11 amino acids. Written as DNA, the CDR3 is TGTGCCTGGCTTAGCAACACTGAAGCTTTCTTT. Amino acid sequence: CAWLSNTEAFF.

The CDR3 bases are TGTGCCAGCAGCCGGTCAAATTTGGGAGCCAAAAACATTCAGTACTTC. It specifies CASSRSNLGAKNIQYF. V gene TRBV2 combines with J gene TRBJ2-4, with unresolved D. The CDR3 extends over 16 amino acids. The V and J ends lost 6 bases and 0 bases respectively, with 15 bases between them. Germline V gene lookup returns CDR1 SNHLY and CDR2 FYNNEI.

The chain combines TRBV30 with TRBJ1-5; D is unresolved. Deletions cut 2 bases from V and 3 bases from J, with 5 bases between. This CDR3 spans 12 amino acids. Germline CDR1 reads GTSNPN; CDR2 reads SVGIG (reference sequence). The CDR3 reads CAWSWHNQPQHF. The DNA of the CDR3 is TGTGCCTGGAGTTGGCACAATCAGCCCCAGCATTTT.

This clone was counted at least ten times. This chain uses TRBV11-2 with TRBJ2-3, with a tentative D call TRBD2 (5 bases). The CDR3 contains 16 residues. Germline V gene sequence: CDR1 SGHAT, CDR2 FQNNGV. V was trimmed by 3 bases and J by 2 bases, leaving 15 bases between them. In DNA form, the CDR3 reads TGTGCCAGCAGCTTGTCGGAGCGGAGCTTCACAGATACGCAGTATTTT. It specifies CASSLSERSFTDTQYF.

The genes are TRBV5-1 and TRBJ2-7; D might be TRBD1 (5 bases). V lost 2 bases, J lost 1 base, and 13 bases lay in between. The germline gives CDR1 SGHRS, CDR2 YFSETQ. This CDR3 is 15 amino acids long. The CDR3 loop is CASSFRQGVSYEQYF. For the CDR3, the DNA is TGCGCCAGCAGCTTCCGTCAGGGCGTATCCTACGAGCAGTACTTC.

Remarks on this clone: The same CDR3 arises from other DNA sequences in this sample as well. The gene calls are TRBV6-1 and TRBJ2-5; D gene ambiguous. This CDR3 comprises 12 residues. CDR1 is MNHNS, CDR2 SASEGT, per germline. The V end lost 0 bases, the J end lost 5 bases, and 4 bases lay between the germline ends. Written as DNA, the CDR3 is TGTGCCAGCAGTGAAGCGCGGGAGACCCAGTACTTC. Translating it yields CASSEARETQYF.

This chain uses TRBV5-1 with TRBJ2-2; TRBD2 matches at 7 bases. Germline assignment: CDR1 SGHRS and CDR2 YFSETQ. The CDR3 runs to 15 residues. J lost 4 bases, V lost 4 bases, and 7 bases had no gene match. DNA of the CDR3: TGCGCCAGCAGCATCCTACTAGCGACCACCGGGGAGCTGTTTTTT. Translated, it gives CASSILLATTGELFF.

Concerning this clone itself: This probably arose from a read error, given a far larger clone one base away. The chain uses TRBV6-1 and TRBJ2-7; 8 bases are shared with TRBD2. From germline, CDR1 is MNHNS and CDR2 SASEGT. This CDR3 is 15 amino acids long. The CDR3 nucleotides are TGTGCCAGCAGTGACGTCACTAGCGGCTCCTACGGGCAGTACTTC. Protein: CASSDVTSGSYGQYF.

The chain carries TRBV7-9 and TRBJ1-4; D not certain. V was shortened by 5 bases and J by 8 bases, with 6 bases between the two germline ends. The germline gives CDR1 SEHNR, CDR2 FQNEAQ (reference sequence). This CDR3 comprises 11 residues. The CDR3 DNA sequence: TGTGCCAGCAGCCCCCTCGAAAAACTGTTTTTT. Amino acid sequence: CASSPLEKLFF.

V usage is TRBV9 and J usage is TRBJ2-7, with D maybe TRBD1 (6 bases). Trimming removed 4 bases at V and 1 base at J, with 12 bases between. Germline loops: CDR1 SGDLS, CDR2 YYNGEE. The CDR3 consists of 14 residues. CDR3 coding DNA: TGTGCCAGCAGCTTACAGGGTACGTCCTACGAGCAGTACTTC. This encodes CASSLQGTSYEQYF.

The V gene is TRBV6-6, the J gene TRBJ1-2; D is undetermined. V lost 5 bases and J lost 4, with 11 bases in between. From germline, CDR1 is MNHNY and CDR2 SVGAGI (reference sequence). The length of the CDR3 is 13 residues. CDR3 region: CASSARAGYGYTF. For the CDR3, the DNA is TGTGCCAGCAGTGCCCGAGCAGGCTATGGCTACACCTTC.

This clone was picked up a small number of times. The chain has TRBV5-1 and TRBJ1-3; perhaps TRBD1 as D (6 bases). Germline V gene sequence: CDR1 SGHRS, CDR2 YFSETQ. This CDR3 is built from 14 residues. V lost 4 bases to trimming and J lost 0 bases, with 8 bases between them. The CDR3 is CASSQGTSGNTIYF. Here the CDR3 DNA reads TGCGCCAGCAGCCAGGGGACCTCTGGAAACACCATATATTTT.